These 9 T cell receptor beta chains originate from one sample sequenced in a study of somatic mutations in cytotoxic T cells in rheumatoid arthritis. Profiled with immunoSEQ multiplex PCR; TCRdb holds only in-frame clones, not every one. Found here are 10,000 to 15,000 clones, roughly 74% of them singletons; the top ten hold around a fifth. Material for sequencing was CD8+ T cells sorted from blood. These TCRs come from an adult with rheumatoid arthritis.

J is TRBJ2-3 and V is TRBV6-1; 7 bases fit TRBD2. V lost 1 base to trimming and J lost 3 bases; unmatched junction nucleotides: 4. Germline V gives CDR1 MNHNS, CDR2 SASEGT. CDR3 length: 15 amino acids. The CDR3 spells CASSEEAGATDTQYF. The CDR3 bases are TGTGCCAGCAGTGAAGAGGCGGGAGCGACAGATACGCAGTATTTT.

As DNA, the CDR3 is TGTGCCAGCAGCGGAGGACAGGGTAGCAATCAGCCCCAGCATTTT. Its translation is CASSGGQGSNQPQHF. J is TRBJ1-5 and V is TRBV7-9, with TRBD1 matching 8 bases. The CDR3 contains 15 residues. Losses at the gene ends were 5 bases for V and 0 bases for J; bases not matched to a gene: 3. The V gene's germline CDR1 is SEHNR and CDR2 FQNEAQ (reference sequence).

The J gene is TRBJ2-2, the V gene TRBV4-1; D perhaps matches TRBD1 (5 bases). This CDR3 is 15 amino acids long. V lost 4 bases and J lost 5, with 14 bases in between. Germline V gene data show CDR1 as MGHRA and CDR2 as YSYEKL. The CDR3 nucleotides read TGCGCCAGCAGCCCCAGGGTCCCGCAAACCGGGGAGCTGTTTTTT. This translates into CASSPRVPQTGELFF.

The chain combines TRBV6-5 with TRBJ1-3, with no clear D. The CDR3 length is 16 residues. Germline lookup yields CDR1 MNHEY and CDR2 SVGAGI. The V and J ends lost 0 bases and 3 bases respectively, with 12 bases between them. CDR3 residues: CASSYSYETFGNTIYF. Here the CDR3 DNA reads TGTGCCAGCAGTTACTCTTATGAGACTTTTGGAAACACCATATATTTT.

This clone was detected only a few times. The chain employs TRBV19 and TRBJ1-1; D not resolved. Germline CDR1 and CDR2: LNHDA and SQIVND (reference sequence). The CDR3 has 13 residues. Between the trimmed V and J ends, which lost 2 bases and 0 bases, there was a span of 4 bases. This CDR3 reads CASSITLNTEAFF. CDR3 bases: TGTGCCAGTAGTATAACACTGAACACTGAAGCTTTCTTT.

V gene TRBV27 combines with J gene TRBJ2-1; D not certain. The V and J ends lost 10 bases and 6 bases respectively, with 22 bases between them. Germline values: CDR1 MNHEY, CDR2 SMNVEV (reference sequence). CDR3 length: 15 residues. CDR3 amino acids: CATRSQLNNINEQFF. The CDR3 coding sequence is TGTGCCACTCGCTCCCAACTGAATAATATCAATGAGCAGTTCTTC.

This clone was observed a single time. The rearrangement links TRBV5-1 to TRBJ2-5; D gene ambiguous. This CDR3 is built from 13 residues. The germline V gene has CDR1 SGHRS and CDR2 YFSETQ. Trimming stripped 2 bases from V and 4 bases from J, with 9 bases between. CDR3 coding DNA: TGCGCCAGCAGCTTTGACGACGGAGAGACCCAGTACTTC. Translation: CASSFDDGETQYF.

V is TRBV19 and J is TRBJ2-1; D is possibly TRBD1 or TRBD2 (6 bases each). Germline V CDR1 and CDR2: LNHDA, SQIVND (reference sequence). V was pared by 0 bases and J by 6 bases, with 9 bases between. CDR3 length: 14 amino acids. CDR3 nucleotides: TGTGCCAGTAGTATAGATGGAGGGGGCAATGAGCAGTTCTTC. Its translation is CASSIDGGGNEQFF.

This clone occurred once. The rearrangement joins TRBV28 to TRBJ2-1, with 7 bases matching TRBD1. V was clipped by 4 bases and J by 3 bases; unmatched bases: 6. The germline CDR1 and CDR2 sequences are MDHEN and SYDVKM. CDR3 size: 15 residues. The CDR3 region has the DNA TGTGCCAGCAGTTCTCCCGGGACAGACTACAATGAGCAGTTCTTC. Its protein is CASSSPGTDYNEQFF.